Reported below is one T cell receptor beta chain. The target antigen is unknown. Sequenced by immunoSEQ multiplex PCR; TCRdb stores in-frame clones only, minus some. The sample lists about 190,000 clones; over 80% were seen once. This entry belongs to a study of T cell responses to AZD1222 COVID-19 vaccine. Study details: Researchers grouped second doses given at about 4 or about 12 weeks into one pool. Study results and limitations: At baseline, just six AZD1222 recipients tested seropositive. Clonal diversity was possibly underestimated, and white British individuals and females predominated among donors. The CD4 TCRs associated with vaccination extended across spike and predominated at 160-218 and 743-854.

CDR1 MDHEN and CDR2 SYDVKM come from the germline V gene. CDR3 size: 15 residues. The J segment lost 3 bases and the V segment lost 3 bases, leaving 4 bases of the junction unmatched. Here the sequenced sample was peripheral blood, taken on day 0 of AZD1222 vaccination. The chain employs TRBV28 and TRBJ2-1, with TRBD1 matching over 8 bases. The sequence was collected from an adult in good health. CDR3 DNA sequence: TGTGCCAGCAGTTTGCAGGGGGCTTACTACAATGAGCAGTTCTTC. Protein: CASSLQGAYYNEQFF.